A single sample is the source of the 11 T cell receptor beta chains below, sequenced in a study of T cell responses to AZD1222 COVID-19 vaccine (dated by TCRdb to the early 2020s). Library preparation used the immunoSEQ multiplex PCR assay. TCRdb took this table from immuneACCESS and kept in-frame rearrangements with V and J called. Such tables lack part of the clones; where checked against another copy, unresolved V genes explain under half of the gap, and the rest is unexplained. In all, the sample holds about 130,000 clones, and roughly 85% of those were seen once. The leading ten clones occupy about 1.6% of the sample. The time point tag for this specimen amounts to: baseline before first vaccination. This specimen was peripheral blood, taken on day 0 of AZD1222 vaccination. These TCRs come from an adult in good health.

The CDR3 DNA reads TGTGCCAGCAGCTTAAGCGTTAATCAGCCCCAGCATTTT. Its protein is CASSLSVNQPQHF. The gene calls are TRBV7-9 and TRBJ1-5, with D uncertain. Trimming removed 2 bases from V and 4 bases from J, with 6 bases in between. The CDR3 is 13 residues long. CDR1 SEHNR and CDR2 FQNEAQ come from the germline V gene (reference sequence).

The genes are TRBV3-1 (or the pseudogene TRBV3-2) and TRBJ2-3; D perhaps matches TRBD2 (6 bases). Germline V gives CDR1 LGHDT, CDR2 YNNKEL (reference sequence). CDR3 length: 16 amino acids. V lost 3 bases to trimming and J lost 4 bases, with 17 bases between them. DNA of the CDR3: TGTGCCAGCAGCCAGCACGGGAGTCGGGGTTCAGATACGCAGTATTTT. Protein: CASSQHGSRGSDTQYF.

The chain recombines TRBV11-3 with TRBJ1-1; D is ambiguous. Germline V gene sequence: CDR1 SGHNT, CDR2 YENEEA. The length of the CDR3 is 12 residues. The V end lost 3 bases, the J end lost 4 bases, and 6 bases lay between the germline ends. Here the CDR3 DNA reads TGTGCCAGCAGCTTCCTACCCACTGAAGCTTTCTTT. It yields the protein CASSFLPTEAFF.

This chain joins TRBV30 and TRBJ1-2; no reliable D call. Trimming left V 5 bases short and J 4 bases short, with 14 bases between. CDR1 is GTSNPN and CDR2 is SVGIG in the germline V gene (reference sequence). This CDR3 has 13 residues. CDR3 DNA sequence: TGTGCCTGGTGCCCCGGGCACCTCTATGGCTACACCTTC. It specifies CAWCPGHLYGYTF.

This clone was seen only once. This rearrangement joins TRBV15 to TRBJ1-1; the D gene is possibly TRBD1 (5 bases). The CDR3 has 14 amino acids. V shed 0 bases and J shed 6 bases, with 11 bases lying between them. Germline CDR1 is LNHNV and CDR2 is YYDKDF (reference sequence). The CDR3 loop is CATSRDGGGAEAFF. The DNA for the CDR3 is TGTGCCACCAGCAGAGATGGGGGGGGAGCTGAAGCTTTCTTT.

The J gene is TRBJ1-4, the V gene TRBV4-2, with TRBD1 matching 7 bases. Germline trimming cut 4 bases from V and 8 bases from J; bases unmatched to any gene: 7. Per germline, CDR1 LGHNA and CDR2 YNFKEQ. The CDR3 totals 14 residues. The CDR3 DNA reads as TGTGCCAGCAGCCCACAGGTCAGGGGGGAAAAACTGTTTTTT. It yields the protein CASSPQVRGEKLFF.

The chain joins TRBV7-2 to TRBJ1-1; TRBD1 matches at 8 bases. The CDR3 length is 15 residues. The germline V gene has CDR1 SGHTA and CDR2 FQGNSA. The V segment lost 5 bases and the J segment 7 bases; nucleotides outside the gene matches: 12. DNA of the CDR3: TGTGCCAGCAGCCTCCGTGATAGGACAGGGAGTGAAGCTTTCTTT. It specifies CASSLRDRTGSEAFF.

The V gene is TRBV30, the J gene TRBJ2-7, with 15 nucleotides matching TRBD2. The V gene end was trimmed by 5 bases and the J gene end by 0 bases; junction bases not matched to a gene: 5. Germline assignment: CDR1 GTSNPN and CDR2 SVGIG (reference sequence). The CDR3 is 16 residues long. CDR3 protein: CAWAGTSGRSSYEQYF. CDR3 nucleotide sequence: TGTGCCTGGGCCGGGACTAGCGGGAGGAGCTCCTACGAGCAGTACTTC.

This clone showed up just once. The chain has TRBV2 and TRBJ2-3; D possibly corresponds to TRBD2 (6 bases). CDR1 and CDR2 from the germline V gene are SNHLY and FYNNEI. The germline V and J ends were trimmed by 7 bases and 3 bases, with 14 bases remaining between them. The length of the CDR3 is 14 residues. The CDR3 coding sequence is TGTGCCAGCATCGACAGTGGGAGGACAGATACGCAGTATTTT. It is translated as CASIDSGRTDTQYF.

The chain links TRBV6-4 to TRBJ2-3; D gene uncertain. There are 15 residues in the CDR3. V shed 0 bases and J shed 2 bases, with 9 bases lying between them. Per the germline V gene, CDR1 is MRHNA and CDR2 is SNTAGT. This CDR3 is CASSDSTSHTDTQYF. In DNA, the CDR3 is TGTGCCAGCAGTGACTCGACGAGTCACACAGATACGCAGTATTTT.

CDR3: CASSQVAGIGGYTF. DNA of the CDR3: TGCGCCAGCAGCCAAGTGGCGGGGATCGGTGGCTACACCTTC. The chain carries TRBV4-1 and TRBJ1-2; D gene unclear. The CDR3 totals 14 residues. Germline V gene sequence: CDR1 MGHRA, CDR2 YSYEKL. V was clipped by 1 base and J by 7 bases, with 13 bases between them.